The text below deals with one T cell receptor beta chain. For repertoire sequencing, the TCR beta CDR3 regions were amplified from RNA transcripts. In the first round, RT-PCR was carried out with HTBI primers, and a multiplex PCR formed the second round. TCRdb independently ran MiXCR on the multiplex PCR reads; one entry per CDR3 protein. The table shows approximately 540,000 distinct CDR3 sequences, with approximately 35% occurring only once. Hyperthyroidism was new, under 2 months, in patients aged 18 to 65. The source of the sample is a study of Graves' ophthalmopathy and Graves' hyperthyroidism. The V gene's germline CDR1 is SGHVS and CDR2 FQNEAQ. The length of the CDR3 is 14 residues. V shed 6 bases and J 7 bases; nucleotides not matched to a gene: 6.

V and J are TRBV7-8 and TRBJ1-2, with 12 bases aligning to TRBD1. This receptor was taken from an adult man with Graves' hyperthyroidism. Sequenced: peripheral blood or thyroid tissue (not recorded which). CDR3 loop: CASSEWGQGAGYTF. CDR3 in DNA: TGTGCCAGCAGTGAATGGGGACAGGGGGCTGGCTACACCTTC.